Listed below are T cell receptor beta chains from one sample, sequenced in a study of T-cell reconstitution after alpha-beta-depleted transplantation in children. TCRdb fed the PCR reads into MiXCR, producing one record per CDR3 protein. The sample lists approximately 45,000 distinct CDR3 sequences, 50% to 55% occurring once. This material consisted of peripheral blood, taken before TCRalphabeta/CD19-depleted stem cell transplant. The receptors originated from a boy under three years old with SCID, due to receive a stem cell transplant. Each CDR3 is given with its conserved first and last residue. A D gene is named only where the DNA matches it firmly. A clone size is listed for some rows: how often the clone was seen (once, few, many), or a class if it is expanded.

>TRBD2|TRBV28|TRBJ2-2|18|-
CASSTGGLAGEFTGELFF
TGTGCCAGCAGCACCGGCGGACTAGCGGGGGAATTTACCGGGGAGCTGTTTTTT
>-|TRBV4-2|TRBJ1-5|20|-
CASSQPTGGSTIRSNQPQHF
TGTGCCAGCAGCCAGCCCACCGGGGGAAGTACGATAAGGAGCAATCAGCCCCAGCATTTT
>TRBD1|TRBV20-1|TRBJ1-2|11|once
CSAREGAGYTF
TGCAGTGCTAGGGAGGGGGCAGGCTACACCTTC
>-|TRBV7-8|TRBJ1-1|15|large
CASSLVPGGNTEAFF
TGTGCCAGCAGCTTAGTACCAGGAGGGAACACTGAAGCTTTCTTT
>-|TRBV5-5|TRBJ1-2|15|-
CASSLGTSDPYGYTF
TGTGCCAGCAGCTTGGGGACGTCGGACCCCTATGGCTACACCTTC
>-|TRBV7-8|TRBJ2-7|14|-
CASSVIDRPYEQYF
TGTGCCAGCAGCGTCATCGACAGACCTTACGAGCAGTACTTC
>-|TRBV4-1|TRBJ2-7|13|-
CASSYGPTGEQYF
TGCGCCAGCAGCTACGGACCCACGGGGGAGCAGTACTTC
>TRBD2|TRBV27|TRBJ2-5|14|-
CASSPTSATETQYF
TGTGCCAGCAGTCCCACTAGCGCCACAGAGACCCAGTACTTC
>TRBD1|TRBV11-1|TRBJ1-1|21|-
CASSGDGTGGRWPRLNTEAFF
TGTGCCAGCAGCGGAGATGGGACAGGGGGCCGTTGGCCGAGACTGAACACTGAAGCTTTCTTT
>-|TRBV2|TRBJ1-5|14|-
CASSDILSNQPQHF
TGTGCCAGCAGTGACATCCTTAGCAATCAGCCCCAGCATTTT
>-|TRBV5-1|TRBJ1-1|16|-
CASSLAGGGLATEAFF
TGCGCCAGCAGCTTGGCCGGGGGGGGGCTGGCGACTGAAGCTTTCTTT
>-|TRBV5-1|TRBJ1-6|14|few
CASSDVTGLEALHF
TGCGCCAGCAGCGACGTCACAGGGTTGGAGGCCCTCCACTTT
>-|TRBV18|TRBJ2-7|16|-
CASSPRSRGDSYEQYF
TGTGCCAGCTCACCAAGGAGTCGCGGGGACTCCTACGAGCAGTACTTC
>-|TRBV29-1|TRBJ1-2|12|-
CSVVAGDYGYTF
TGCAGCGTTGTCGCAGGGGACTATGGCTACACCTTC
>TRBD2|TRBV7-3|TRBJ2-1|15|-
CASSSTSGGANEQFF
TGTGCCAGCAGCTCGACTAGCGGGGGGGCCAATGAGCAGTTCTTC
>-|TRBV5-1|TRBJ1-1|13|once
CASSSQRQTEAFF
TGCGCCAGCAGCTCCCAGCGGCAGACAGAAGCTTTCTTT
>-|TRBV20-1|TRBJ1-2|13|once
CSAARDTNYGYTF
TGCAGTGCAGCCCGGGACACTAACTATGGCTACACCTTC
>-|TRBV4-1|TRBJ1-5|16|-
CASSQAQWGGNQPQHF
TGCGCCAGCAGCCAAGCCCAATGGGGGGGCAATCAGCCCCAGCATTTT
>TRBD2|TRBV9|TRBJ2-3|16|-
CASSVVAGGSGDTQYF
TGTGCCAGCAGCGTAGTAGCGGGGGGCTCGGGGGATACGCAGTATTTT
>TRBD1|TRBV2|TRBJ2-5|13|-
CASLGTDQETQYF
TGTGCCAGCTTAGGGACAGACCAAGAGACCCAGTACTTC
>-|TRBV7-3|TRBJ2-1|17|few
CASSLTGGRVSYNEQFF
TGTGCCAGCAGCTTAACCGGAGGCCGAGTTTCCTACAATGAGCAGTTCTTC
>-|TRBV10-3|TRBJ2-5|15|-
CAISDVDRQQETQYF
TGTGCCATCAGTGACGTCGATCGGCAGCAAGAGACCCAGTACTTC
>-|TRBV20-1|TRBJ2-6|14|-
CSARARTGANVLTF
TGCAGTGCTAGGGCAAGGACTGGGGCCAACGTCCTGACTTTC
>-|TRBV7-2|TRBJ1-1|13|-
CASSSGTPTEAFF
TGTGCCAGCAGCTCCGGGACACCCACTGAAGCTTTCTTT
>-|TRBV7-2|TRBJ2-7|15|-
CASSGLDRFPYEQYF
TGTGCCAGCAGCGGGCTTGACAGGTTCCCCTACGAGCAGTACTTC
>-|TRBV4-2|TRBJ1-1|15|-
CASSRFMGMNTEAFF
TGTGCCAGCAGCCGGTTTATGGGGATGAACACTGAAGCTTTCTTT
>TRBD1|TRBV20-1|TRBJ2-7|12|-
CSARGREYEQYF
TGCAGTGCCAGGGGGAGAGAATACGAGCAGTACTTC
>-|TRBV15|TRBJ2-2|17|few
CATSREPTGLHDGELFF
TGTGCCACCAGCAGAGAGCCTACAGGGCTTCATGACGGGGAGCTGTTTTTT
>-|TRBV20-1|TRBJ1-2|12|many
CSARVGDNGYTF
TGCAGTGCTAGAGTAGGCGACAATGGCTACACCTTC
>-|TRBV7-2|TRBJ2-3|12|few
CASSSYRDTQYF
TGTGCCAGCAGCTCCTACAGAGATACGCAGTATTTT
>TRBD1|TRBV20-1|TRBJ2-7|13|-
CSAPGTVAYEQYF
TGCAGTGCCCCCGGGACAGTAGCCTACGAGCAGTACTTC
>TRBD2|TRBV11-2|TRBJ2-2|19|-
CASSLIGLAGFTNTGELFF
TGTGCCAGCAGCTTAATTGGACTAGCGGGTTTTACGAACACCGGGGAGCTGTTTTTT
>-|TRBV6-2/TRBV6-3|TRBJ1-1|12|-
CASSPNWPEAFF
TGTGCCAGCAGCCCAAACTGGCCTGAAGCTTTCTTT
>TRBD2|TRBV5-8|TRBJ2-5|14|-
CASSWELAQETQYF
TGTGCCAGCAGCTGGGAACTAGCGCAAGAGACCCAGTACTTC
>-|TRBV7-3|TRBJ2-3|14|few
CASSPQGWTDTQYF
TGTGCCAGCAGCCCACAGGGTTGGACAGATACGCAGTATTTT
>-|TRBV5-1|TRBJ2-7|13|once
CASSTDGVYEQYF
TGCGCCAGCAGCACCGACGGGGTCTACGAGCAGTACTTC
>TRBD1|TRBV20-1|TRBJ2-2|14|few
CSARQGRGTGELFF
TGCAGTGCTCGACAGGGGCGCGGGACCGGGGAGCTGTTTTTT
>TRBD1|TRBV10-3|TRBJ1-1|15|-
CAIRTGQEGNTEAFF
TGTGCCATCAGGACCGGACAGGAGGGGAACACTGAAGCTTTCTTT
>-|TRBV11-2|TRBJ2-3|18|-
CASSFPFRRGPDTDTQYF
TGTGCCAGCAGCTTCCCCTTTAGGCGGGGGCCGGACACAGATACGCAGTATTTT
>-|TRBV11-2|TRBJ2-7|14|-
CASSLGMNPYEQYF
TGTGCCAGCAGCTTAGGAATGAATCCCTACGAGCAGTACTTC
>-|TRBV7-9|TRBJ2-1|12|-
CASSSGLDEQFF
TGTGCCAGCAGCTCTGGACTCGATGAGCAGTTCTTC
>-|TRBV18|TRBJ1-1|15|-
CASSPVGGTNTEAFF
TGTGCCAGCTCACCCGTAGGGGGGACGAACACTGAAGCTTTCTTT
>TRBD2|TRBV20-1|TRBJ2-7|14|-
CSAYQTSGVYEQYF
TGCAGTGCTTACCAGACTAGCGGGGTTTACGAGCAGTACTTC
>TRBD1|TRBV5-1|TRBJ1-1|15|few
CASRGEGLAGQEAFF
TGCGCCAGCAGGGGCGAGGGGCTGGCGGGACAGGAAGCTTTCTTT
>TRBD1|TRBV12-3/TRBV12-4|TRBJ2-7|15|-
CASSNTGATSYEQYF
TGTGCCAGCAGTAACACAGGGGCCACCTCCTACGAGCAGTACTTC
>-|TRBV5-4|TRBJ1-2|11|once
CASSWGNGYTF
TGTGCCAGCAGCTGGGGAAATGGCTACACCTTC
>-|TRBV5-1|TRBJ2-1|13|few
CASSLSTRNEQFF
TGCGCCAGCAGCTTGTCGACACGTAATGAGCAGTTCTTC
>TRBD1|TRBV5-1|TRBJ2-7|13|-
CASMPQGAGEQYF
TGCGCCAGCATGCCCCAGGGGGCCGGGGAGCAGTACTTC
>-|TRBV27|TRBJ2-3|14|-
CASSSAYLVDTQYF
TGTGCCAGCAGTTCGGCTTATCTAGTCGATACGCAGTATTTT